Shown below are 9 T cell receptor beta chains from a single sample sequenced in a study of blood T cells in healthy people across ages. Sample-barcoded 5' priming and a J-beta primer mix drove a second PCR of about 6 to 12 cycles. TCRdb passed the 5' RACE reads through MiXCR, listing each CDR3 protein once. The sample has 920,000 or so distinct CDR3 sequences, under 45% seen once; the top ten hold 18%. Material: blood. These TCRs come from a woman in her fifties or sixties in good health.

This clonotype was picked up a small number of times. J is TRBJ2-2 and V is TRBV14; 10 bases line up with TRBD1. CDR1 and CDR2 from the germline V gene are SGHDN and FVKESK. CDR3 length: 15 amino acids. The trim removed 4 bases at V and 4 bases at J, leaving 3 bases unmatched. The CDR3: CASSRDRGGTGELFF. CDR3 nucleotide sequence: TGTGCCAGCAGCCGGGACAGGGGAGGCACCGGGGAGCTGTTTTTT.

This clonotype was detected only once. The CDR3 sequence: CASSLAGGVYGYTF. CDR3 DNA sequence: TGTGCCAGCAGCTTAGCGGGAGGAGTCTATGGCTACACCTTC. The chain carries TRBV7-9 and TRBJ1-2; D unresolved. Between the trimmed V and J ends, which lost 0 bases and 4 bases, there was a span of 9 bases. This CDR3 has 14 amino acids. Per the germline V gene, CDR1 is SEHNR and CDR2 is FQNEAQ (reference sequence).

Remarks on this clonotype: A much larger clone sits a single nucleotide away, making a read error possible. This chain uses TRBV29-1 with TRBJ2-1; 11 nucleotides match TRBD2. Germline loops: CDR1 SQVTM, CDR2 ANQGSEA. This CDR3 spans 16 amino acids. CDR3 bases: TGCAGCGGTCTTTCCTCAACTAGCGGGAGATACAATGAGCGGTTCTTC. Translation: CSGLSSTSGRYNERFF.

The chain carries TRBV7-2 and TRBJ2-2; weak D call: TRBD1 (5 bases). The V gene's germline CDR1 is SGHTA and CDR2 FQGNSA. The CDR3 has 17 amino acids. V was cut by 2 bases and J by 2 bases, with 15 bases left in between. The CDR3 reads CASSLFPSRANTGELFF. CDR3 bases: TGTGCCAGCAGCTTATTTCCGAGCAGGGCCAACACCGGGGAGCTGTTTTTT.

The CDR3 is CASSQAGVVNEQFF. The CDR3 bases are TGTGCCAGCAGCCAAGCGGGAGTCGTCAATGAGCAGTTCTTC. The chain couples TRBV3-1 to TRBJ2-1; weak D call: TRBD2 (6 bases). V lost 1 base to trimming and J lost 6 bases, with 10 bases between them. CDR1 and CDR2 (germline): LGHDT, YNNKEL (reference sequence). This CDR3 region has 14 residues.

The rearrangement links TRBV10-3 to TRBJ2-3; no firm D call. This CDR3 region has 11 residues. V lost 11 bases and J 0 bases, leaving 6 bases between the germline ends. CDR1 and CDR2 from the germline V gene are ENHRY and SYGVKD. The CDR3 coding sequence is TGTGCCGTTCAGAGCACAGATACGCAGTATTTT. Translated, it gives CAVQSTDTQYF.

For this clonotype: This could be a read error, since a much larger clone is one nucleotide away. The chain recombines TRBV14 with TRBJ2-7, with D perhaps being TRBD1 or TRBD2 (5 bases each). This CDR3 contains 18 residues. Per the germline V gene, CDR1 is SGHDN and CDR2 is FVKESK. This chain's CDR3 is CASSQLHGTGSNSYDQYF. The CDR3 region has the DNA TGTGCCAGCAGCCAACTTCACGGGACCGGTTCCAACTCCTACGATCAGTACTTC.

The chain links TRBV7-8 to TRBJ2-7, with 8 bases identical to TRBD2. CDR1 and CDR2 (germline): SGHVS, FQNEAQ. The CDR3 loop spans 16 amino acids. After removal of 4 bases from V and 1 base from J, the junction contained 9 bases not matched to a gene. CDR3 residues: CASSWGPSGSSYEQYF. DNA for the CDR3: TGTGCCAGCAGCTGGGGCCCTAGCGGGTCGTCCTACGAGCAGTACTTC.

The DNA of the CDR3 is TGCAGCGTTGGACTAGCGGGAGTCGGGGGGAACTACGAGCAGTACTTC. It specifies CSVGLAGVGGNYEQYF. The chain has TRBV29-1 and TRBJ2-7, with 12 positions matching TRBD2. This CDR3 spans 16 amino acids. CDR1 is SQVTM, CDR2 ANQGSEA, per germline. J gave up 3 bases and V 4 bases, and 10 bases lay outside the gene matches.